These 12 T cell receptor beta chains originate from one sample sequenced in a study of blood T cells in healthy people across ages. Then a second PCR, running about 6 to 12 cycles, was carried out with a sample-barcoded 5' primer and a J-beta primer mix. TCRdb recomputed calls from the 5' RACE reads with MiXCR, one row per CDR3 protein. The data hold about 1.8 million distinct CDR3 sequences, with around half observed a single time. Sequencing was done on a sample of blood. The receptors come from a middle-aged woman in good health.

The rearrangement joins TRBV6-2 or TRBV6-3 to TRBJ1-4; no definite D call. The CDR3 loop spans 18 amino acids. Germline V gene data show CDR1 as MNHEY and CDR2 as SVGEGT. Trimming shortened V by 6 bases and J by 0 bases, and 20 bases separated the two germline ends. This chain's CDR3 is CASRDRLGAIATNEKLFF. CDR3 sequence (DNA): TGTGCCAGCAGGGATCGCCTGGGAGCGATTGCAACTAATGAAAAACTGTTTTTT.

The chain recombines TRBV6-2 or TRBV6-3 with TRBJ1-2; no clear D. CDR1 and CDR2 from the germline V gene are MNHEY and SVGEGT. The CDR3 sequence is 14 residues long. V gave up 4 bases and J gave up 7 bases, with 16 bases separating them. Here the CDR3 reads CASSFWGVQLGYTF. In DNA, the CDR3 is TGTGCCAGCAGTTTCTGGGGTGTGCAACTTGGCTACACCTTC.

This chain joins TRBV4-2 and TRBJ2-7, with D possibly being TRBD1 (7 bases). Germline lookup yields CDR1 LGHNA and CDR2 YNFKEQ. This CDR3 has 16 amino acids. Trimming stripped 0 bases from V and 5 bases from J, with 17 bases between. CDR3 bases: TGTGCCAGCAGCCAAGATAGGGGCAGGGGGGACCACGAGCAGTACTTC. Translation gives CASSQDRGRGDHEQYF.

The rearrangement joins TRBV5-1 to TRBJ2-1; 9 bases are a match to TRBD1. The assigned J gene may be wrong: the sequence end matches TRBJ2-7 better. Germline V gene data show CDR1 as SGHRS and CDR2 as YFSETQ. The CDR3 consists of 16 residues. Here the CDR3 reads CASSLAGTGIYNEQYF. For the CDR3, the DNA is TGCGCCAGCAGCTTGGCGGGGACAGGGATCTACAATGAGCAGTACTTC.

This chain connects TRBV28 to TRBJ2-7, with D hard to call. Germline loops: CDR1 MDHEN, CDR2 SYDVKM. V lost 4 bases, J lost 2 bases, and 21 bases lay in between. The CDR3 sequence is 17 residues long. DNA of the CDR3: TGTGCCAGCAGTTCAGACCTCTTAGTCCCTAGGGCCTACGAGCAGTACTTC. It encodes CASSSDLLVPRAYEQYF.

V and J are TRBV20-1 and TRBJ1-2; D is ambiguous. Germline V gene lookup returns CDR1 DFQATT and CDR2 SNEGSKA (reference sequence). The CDR3 consists of 12 residues. V lost 6 bases and J 7 bases, leaving 15 bases between the germline ends. The CDR3 loop is CSAKFSEGGYTF. In nucleotides, the CDR3 is TGCAGTGCCAAATTTTCAGAGGGTGGCTACACCTTC.

In its sample, this clonotype was seen a few times. J is TRBJ2-5 and V is TRBV24-1; D gene unclear. V lost 5 bases, J lost 3 bases, and 12 bases lay in between. This CDR3 contains 14 residues. Germline CDR1 KGHDR, CDR2 SFDVKD. Here the CDR3 reads CATSGIDTEETQYF. The DNA of the CDR3 is TGTGCCACCAGTGGTATTGATACAGAAGAGACCCAGTACTTC.

This clonotype occurred many times. The chain employs TRBV29-1 and TRBJ2-7; D possibly corresponds to TRBD1 (6 bases). Germline CDR1 and CDR2: SQVTM and ANQGSEA. V was cut by 6 bases and J by 0 bases, with 12 bases left in between. This CDR3 spans 13 amino acids. The CDR3 DNA follows: TGCAGCGTCCAGGACAGACACTCCTACGAGCAGTACTTC. This gives the protein CSVQDRHSYEQYF.

DNA for the CDR3: TGCGCCAGCAGCTTGGATGCGATCTCGGAGACCCAGTACTTC. Its protein product is CASSLDAISETQYF. The gene calls are TRBV5-1 and TRBJ2-4; no definite D call. The J call may be in error: the DNA end matches TRBJ2-5 better. This CDR3 spans 14 amino acids. Germline V gene lookup returns CDR1 SGHRS and CDR2 YFSETQ.

The table lists this clonotype with a few counts. V usage is TRBV7-2 and J usage is TRBJ2-1; 9 positions match TRBD2. Trimming removed 2 bases from V and 6 bases from J; junction bases left unmatched: 11. CDR1 is SGHTA, CDR2 FQGNSA, per germline. This CDR3 region has 17 residues. The CDR3 DNA sequence: TGTGCCAGCAGCTTACTAGGGCGGGGAGCGGGGGGCAATGAGCAGTTCTTC. Amino acid sequence: CASSLLGRGAGGNEQFF.

The genes are TRBV2 and TRBJ2-4; 8 bases are shared with TRBD2. The CDR3 consists of 16 residues. Germline V gene data show CDR1 as SNHLY and CDR2 as FYNNEI. The J segment lost 1 base and the V segment lost 7 bases, leaving 9 bases of the junction unmatched. DNA for the CDR3: TGTGCCAGCACCACGACGTGCGGGGGGGCCAAAAACATTCAGTACTTC. This encodes CASTTTCGGAKNIQYF.

The V gene is TRBV5-1, the J gene TRBJ2-5; the D is unclear. The J call may be in error: the DNA end matches TRBJ2-7 better. Germline V lookup: CDR1 SGHRS, CDR2 YFSETQ. The CDR3 length is 15 residues. CDR3 in amino acids: CASSLMGALAYEQYF. In nucleotides, the CDR3 is TGCGCCAGCAGCTTGATGGGTGCCCTAGCCTACGAGCAGTACTTC.